The T cell receptor (beta chain) under discussion was sequenced for a study of cytomegalovirus exposure and HLA in healthy donors. Study-wide points: Associated with cytomegalovirus, according to the listing, were approximately 160 TCR beta chains. The analysis excluded some indistinguishable V segments, including TRBV6-2 and TRBV6-3. Later analysis demonstrated an association between a missense DCLRE1C variant and TCR beta V- and J-gene trimming.

It was with 60 Vbeta and 13 Jbeta primers that the PCR ran. The table came from immunoSEQ multiplex PCR; TCRdb's copy has only in-frame clones and leaves some out. The sample lists approximately 160,000 clones, about 73% occurring once. V was pared by 2 bases and J by 5 bases, with 9 bases between. This CDR3 contains 13 residues. Germline CDR1 is SGHTA and CDR2 is FQGNSA. In its sample, this clone was seen once. Its specificity is unknown. Participants comprised healthy donors of bone marrow. This TCR came from a woman in her forties or fifties in good health and CMV-seropositive. The chain uses TRBV7-2 and TRBJ2-5; D gene unclear. Sequences were obtained from PBMCs. The CDR3 bases are TGTGCCAGCAGCTTAAACAGAAGGGAGACCCAGTACTTC. Encoded protein: CASSLNRRETQYF.